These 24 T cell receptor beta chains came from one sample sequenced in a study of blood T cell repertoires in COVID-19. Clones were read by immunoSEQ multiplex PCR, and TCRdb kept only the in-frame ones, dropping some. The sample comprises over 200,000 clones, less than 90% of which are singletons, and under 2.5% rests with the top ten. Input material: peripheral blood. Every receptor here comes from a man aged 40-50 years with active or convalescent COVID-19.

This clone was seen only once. CDR3 loop: CASSSKSGLYEQYF. CDR3 DNA: TGCGCCAGCAGTTCTAAGTCAGGGCTCTACGAGCAGTACTTC. This chain joins TRBV10-2 and TRBJ2-7; D perhaps matches TRBD1 (5 bases). Germline-derived CDR1 and CDR2 are WSHSY and SAAADI. V lost 5 bases and J 3 bases, leaving 14 bases between the germline ends. The CDR3 totals 14 residues.

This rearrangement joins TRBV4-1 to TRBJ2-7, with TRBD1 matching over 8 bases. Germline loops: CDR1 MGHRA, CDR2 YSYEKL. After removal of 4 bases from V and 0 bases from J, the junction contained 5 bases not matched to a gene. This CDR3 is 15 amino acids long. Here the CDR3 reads CASSPTGGTSYEQYF. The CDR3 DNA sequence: TGCGCCAGCAGCCCAACAGGGGGGACCTCCTACGAGCAGTACTTC.

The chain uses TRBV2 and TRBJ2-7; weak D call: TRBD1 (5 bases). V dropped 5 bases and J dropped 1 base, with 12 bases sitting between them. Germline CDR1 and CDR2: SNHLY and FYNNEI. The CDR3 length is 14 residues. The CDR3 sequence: CASSKTDTSYEQYF. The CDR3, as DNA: TGTGCCAGCAGTAAGACAGATACTTCCTACGAGCAGTACTTC.

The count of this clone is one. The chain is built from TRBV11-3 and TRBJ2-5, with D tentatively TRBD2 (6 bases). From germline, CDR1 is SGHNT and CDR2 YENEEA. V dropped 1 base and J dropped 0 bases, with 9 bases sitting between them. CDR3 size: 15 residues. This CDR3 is CASSLVGGDQETQYF. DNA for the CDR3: TGTGCCAGCAGCTTAGTAGGAGGGGACCAAGAGACCCAGTACTTC.

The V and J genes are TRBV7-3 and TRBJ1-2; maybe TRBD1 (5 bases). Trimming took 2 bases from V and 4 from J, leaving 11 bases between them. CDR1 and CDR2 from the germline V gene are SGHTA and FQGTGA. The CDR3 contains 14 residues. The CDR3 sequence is CASSLDSGIYGYTF. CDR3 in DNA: TGTGCCAGCAGCTTAGATTCAGGGATCTATGGCTACACCTTC.

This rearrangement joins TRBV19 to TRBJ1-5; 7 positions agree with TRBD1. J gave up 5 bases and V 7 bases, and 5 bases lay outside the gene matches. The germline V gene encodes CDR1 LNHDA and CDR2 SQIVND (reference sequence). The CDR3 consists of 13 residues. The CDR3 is CASMGTEYQPQHF. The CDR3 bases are TGTGCCAGTATGGGGACAGAATATCAGCCCCAGCATTTT.

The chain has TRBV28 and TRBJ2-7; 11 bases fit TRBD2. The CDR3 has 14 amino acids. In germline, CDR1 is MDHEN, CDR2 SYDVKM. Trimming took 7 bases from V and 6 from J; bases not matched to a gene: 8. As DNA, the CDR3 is TGTGCCAGCACCCCTGTAGCGGGAGGGTCCGAGCAGTACTTC. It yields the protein CASTPVAGGSEQYF.

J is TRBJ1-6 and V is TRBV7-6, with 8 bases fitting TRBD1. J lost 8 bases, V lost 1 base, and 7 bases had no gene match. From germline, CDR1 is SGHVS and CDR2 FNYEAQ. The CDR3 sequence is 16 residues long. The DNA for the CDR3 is TGTGCCAGCAGCTTAGGTTCAGGGGGCGCATATTCACCCCTCCACTTT. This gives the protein CASSLGSGGAYSPLHF.

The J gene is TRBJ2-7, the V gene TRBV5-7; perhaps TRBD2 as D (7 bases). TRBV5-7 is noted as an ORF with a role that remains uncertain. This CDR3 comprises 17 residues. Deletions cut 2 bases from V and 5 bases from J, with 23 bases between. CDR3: CASSFVARGAERNEQYF. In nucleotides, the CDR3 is TGTGCCAGCAGCTTCGTCGCCCGGGGGGCTGAGAGAAACGAGCAGTACTTC.

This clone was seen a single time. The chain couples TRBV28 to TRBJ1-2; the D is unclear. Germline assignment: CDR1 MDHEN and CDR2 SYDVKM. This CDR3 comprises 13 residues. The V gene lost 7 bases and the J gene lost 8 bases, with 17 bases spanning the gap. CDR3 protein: CASTLSLAGGYTF. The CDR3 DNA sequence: TGTGCCAGCACTCTGAGTCTGGCGGGAGGCTACACCTTC.

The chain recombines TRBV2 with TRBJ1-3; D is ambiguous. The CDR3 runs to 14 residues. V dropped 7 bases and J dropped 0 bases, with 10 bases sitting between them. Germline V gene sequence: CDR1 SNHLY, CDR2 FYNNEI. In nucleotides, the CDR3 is TGTGCCAGCACTCCGGGGTACTCTGGAAACACCATATATTTT. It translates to CASTPGYSGNTIYF.

This CDR3 is CASSQGRGTRNNEQFF. The CDR3 nucleotides are TGTGCCAGCAGCCAAGGCAGAGGGACTCGGAACAATGAGCAGTTCTTC. This chain links TRBV14 with TRBJ2-1; D possibly corresponds to TRBD2 (6 bases). Trimming took 1 base from V and 5 from J, leaving 15 bases between them. This CDR3 comprises 16 residues. Germline V CDR1 and CDR2: SGHDN, FVKESK.

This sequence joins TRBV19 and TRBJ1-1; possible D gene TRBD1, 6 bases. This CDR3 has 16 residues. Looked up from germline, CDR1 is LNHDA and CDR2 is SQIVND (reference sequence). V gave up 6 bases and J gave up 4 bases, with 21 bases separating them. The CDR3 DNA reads TGTGCCAGTAGGGAAAATTATCAGGGGATTGGCACTGAAGCTTTCTTT. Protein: CASRENYQGIGTEAFF.

In nucleotides, the CDR3 is TGCAGCGTTGGTGTGGCAGGGGCCGGGAACTATGGCTACACCTTC. Amino acid sequence: CSVGVAGAGNYGYTF. V is TRBV29-1 and J is TRBJ1-2, with D tentatively TRBD1 (6 bases). V was shortened by 4 bases and J by 2 bases, with 17 bases between the two germline ends. Germline-derived CDR1 and CDR2 are SQVTM and ANQGSEA. The CDR3 runs to 15 residues. Based on the CDR3 plus reference TRBV29-1 and TRBJ1-2, the full variable domain is SAVISQKPSRDICQRGTSLTIQCQVDSQVTMMFWYRQQPGQSLTLIATANQGSEATYESGFVIDKFPISRPNLTFSTLTVSNMSPEDSSIYLCSVGVAGAGNYGYTFGSGTRLTVV.

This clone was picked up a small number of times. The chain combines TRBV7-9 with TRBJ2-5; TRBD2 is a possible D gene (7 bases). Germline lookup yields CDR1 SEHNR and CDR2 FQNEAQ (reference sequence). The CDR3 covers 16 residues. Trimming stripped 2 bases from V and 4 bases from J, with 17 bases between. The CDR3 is CASSLNLGRGRETQYF. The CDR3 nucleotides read TGTGCCAGCAGCTTAAATCTGGGGCGGGGGCGAGAGACCCAGTACTTC.

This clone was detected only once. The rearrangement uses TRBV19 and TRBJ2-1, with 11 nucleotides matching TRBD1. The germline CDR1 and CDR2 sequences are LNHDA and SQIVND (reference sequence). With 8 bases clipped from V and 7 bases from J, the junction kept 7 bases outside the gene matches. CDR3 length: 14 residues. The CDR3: CASCRTGGKNEQFF. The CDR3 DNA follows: TGTGCCAGTTGTAGGACAGGGGGCAAGAATGAGCAGTTCTTC.

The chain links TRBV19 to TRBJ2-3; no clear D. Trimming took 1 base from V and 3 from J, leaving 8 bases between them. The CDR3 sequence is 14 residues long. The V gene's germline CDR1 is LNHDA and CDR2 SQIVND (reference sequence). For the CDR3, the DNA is TGTGCCAGTAGTATAGTGCCAGGAACAGATACGCAGTATTTT. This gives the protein CASSIVPGTDTQYF.

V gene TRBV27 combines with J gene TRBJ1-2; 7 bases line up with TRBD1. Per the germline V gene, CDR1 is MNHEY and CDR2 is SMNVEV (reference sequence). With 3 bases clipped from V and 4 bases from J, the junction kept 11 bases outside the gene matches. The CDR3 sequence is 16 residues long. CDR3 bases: TGTGCCAGCAGTTTCCTCGGGACAGAGCCAACCTATGGCTACACCTTC. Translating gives CASSFLGTEPTYGYTF.

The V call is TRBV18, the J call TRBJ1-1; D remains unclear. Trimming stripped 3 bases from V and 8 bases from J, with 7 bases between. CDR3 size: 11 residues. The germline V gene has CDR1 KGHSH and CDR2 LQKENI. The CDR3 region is CASSPIEEAFF. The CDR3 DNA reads TGTGCCAGCTCACCCATAGAGGAAGCTTTCTTT.

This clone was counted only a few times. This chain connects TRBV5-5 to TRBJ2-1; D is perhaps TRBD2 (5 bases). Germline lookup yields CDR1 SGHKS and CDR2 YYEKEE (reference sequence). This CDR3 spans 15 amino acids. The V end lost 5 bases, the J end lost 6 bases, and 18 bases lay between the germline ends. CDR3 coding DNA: TGTGCCAGCAGTTACGACATGGTGGAGGCCAATGAGCAGTTCTTC. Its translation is CASSYDMVEANEQFF.

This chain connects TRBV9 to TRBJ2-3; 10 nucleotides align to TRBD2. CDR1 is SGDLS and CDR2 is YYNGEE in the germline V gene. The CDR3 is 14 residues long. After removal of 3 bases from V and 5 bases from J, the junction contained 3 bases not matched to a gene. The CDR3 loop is CASSASGGGDTQYF. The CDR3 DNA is TGTGCCAGCAGCGCTAGCGGGGGTGGAGATACGCAGTATTTT.

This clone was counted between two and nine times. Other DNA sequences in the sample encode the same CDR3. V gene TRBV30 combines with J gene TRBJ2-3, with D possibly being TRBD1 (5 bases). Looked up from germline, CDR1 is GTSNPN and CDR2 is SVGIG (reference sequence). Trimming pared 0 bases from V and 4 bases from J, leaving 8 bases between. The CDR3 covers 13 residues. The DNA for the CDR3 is TGTGCCTGGAGTGTTCGCAGGGCAGATACGCAGTATTTT. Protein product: CAWSVRRADTQYF.

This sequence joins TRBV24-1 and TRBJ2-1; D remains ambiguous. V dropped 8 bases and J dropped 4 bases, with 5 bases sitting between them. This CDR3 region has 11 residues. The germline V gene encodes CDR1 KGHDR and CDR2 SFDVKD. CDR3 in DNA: TGTGCCACCACGTTATACAATGAGCAGTTCTTC. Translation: CATTLYNEQFF.

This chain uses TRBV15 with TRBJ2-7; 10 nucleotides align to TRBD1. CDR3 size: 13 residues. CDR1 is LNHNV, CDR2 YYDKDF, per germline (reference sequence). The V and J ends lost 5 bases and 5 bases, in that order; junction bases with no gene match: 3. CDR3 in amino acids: CATSWDRGHEQYF. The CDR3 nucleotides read TGTGCCACCAGCTGGGACAGGGGTCACGAGCAGTACTTC.